Each of the 6 T cell receptor beta chains below was sequenced from the same sample in a study of T cell responses to AZD1222 COVID-19 vaccine. The repertoire was sequenced with immunoSEQ multiplex PCR; TCRdb's copy has only in-frame clones and lacks some. This sample has around 130,000 clones, with roughly 89% found just once. Here the sequenced sample was peripheral blood, taken on day 0 of AZD1222 vaccination. The receptors stem from an adult in good health.

The chain recombines TRBV19 with TRBJ2-3; 14 positions agree with TRBD2. Germline lookup yields CDR1 LNHDA and CDR2 SQIVND (reference sequence). Trimming took 5 bases from V and 2 from J; bases not matched to a gene: 6. The CDR3 runs 17 residues. The CDR3 sequence: CASSPGLAGGFTDTQYF. The DNA of the CDR3 is TGTGCCAGTAGTCCCGGACTAGCGGGAGGCTTCACAGATACGCAGTATTTT.

The gene calls are TRBV3-1 (or the pseudogene TRBV3-2) and TRBJ1-1, with D unclear. With 2 bases removed from V and 0 bases from J, the gap between germline ends came to 10 bases. This CDR3 has 15 residues. The V gene's germline CDR1 is LGHDT and CDR2 YNNKEL (reference sequence). CDR3 region: CASSQPEGLNTEAFF. The CDR3 region has the DNA TGTGCCAGCAGCCAACCGGAGGGATTGAACACTGAAGCTTTCTTT.

V is TRBV6-5 and J is TRBJ2-2, with a possible D match to TRBD2 (5 bases). Germline CDR1 MNHEY, CDR2 SVGAGI. The CDR3 totals 15 residues. Trimming removed 0 bases at V and 4 bases at J, with 9 bases between. The DNA for the CDR3 is TGTGCCAGCAGTTACTCTTGGGAGTTCACCGGGGAGCTGTTTTTT. This encodes CASSYSWEFTGELFF.

The chain links TRBV25-1 to TRBJ1-4; D is possibly TRBD1 (5 bases). Germline CDR1 MGHDK, CDR2 SYGVNS. V lost 6 bases to trimming and J lost 3 bases, with 5 bases between them. The CDR3 has 12 residues. The CDR3 region has the DNA TGTGCCAGCAGACAGGCTAATGAAAAACTGTTTTTT. This gives the protein CASRQANEKLFF.

V is TRBV12-5 and J is TRBJ1-5; D is unclear. V was shortened by 0 bases and J by 0 bases, with 12 bases between the two germline ends. Per germline, CDR1 LGHNT and CDR2 FRNRAP. The CDR3 extends over 17 amino acids. This CDR3 reads CASGLVRTSSSNQPQHF. CDR3 coding DNA: TGTGCTAGTGGTTTGGTACGTACCTCAAGTAGCAATCAGCCCCAGCATTTT.

This clone was recorded once. The V and J genes are TRBV5-5 and TRBJ1-1, with D possibly TRBD1 on 5 matching bases. CDR1 is SGHKS and CDR2 is YYEKEE in the germline V gene (reference sequence). Trimming stripped 4 bases from V and 0 bases from J, with 10 bases between. This CDR3 spans 14 amino acids. The CDR3 here is CASSPDILNTEAFF. The CDR3 nucleotides are TGTGCCAGCAGCCCGGACATACTGAACACTGAAGCTTTCTTT.